A single sample is the source of the 28 T cell receptor beta chains below, sequenced in a study of cytomegalovirus exposure and HLA in healthy donors. The PCR contained 60 Vbeta and 13 Jbeta primers. Repertoires were generated with immunoSEQ multiplex PCR, while TCRdb's copy carries only in-frame clones and drops some. This table holds some 150,000 clones, roughly 79% found once. The sequencing input was PBMCs. These receptors all stem from a young man in good health and CMV-seronegative.

The gene calls are TRBV5-1 and TRBJ1-2, with 8 bases that match TRBD1. V shed 4 bases, J shed 8 bases, and the junction held 4 bases outside the gene matches. The CDR3 extends over 12 amino acids. Germline lookup yields CDR1 SGHRS and CDR2 YFSETQ. This chain's CDR3 is CASSPDRDGYTF. CDR3 nucleotides: TGCGCCAGCAGCCCGGACAGGGACGGCTACACCTTC.

Points on this clone: The same CDR3 also results from other DNA sequences found in this sample. The chain is built from TRBV7-9 and TRBJ1-1; 9 bases fit TRBD1. Looked up from germline, CDR1 is SEHNR and CDR2 is FQNEAQ (reference sequence). Trimming took 7 bases from V and 8 from J; bases not matched to a gene: 8. The CDR3 extends over 13 amino acids. CDR3 bases: TGTGCCAGCACAGAGACAGGGGGGACGGAAGCTTTCTTT. It translates to CASTETGGTEAFF.

This clone was picked up a small number of times. The gene calls are TRBV30 and TRBJ1-6; weak D call: TRBD1 (5 bases). Trimming removed 3 bases at V and 5 bases at J, with 14 bases between. The CDR3 length is 15 residues. Germline CDR1 and CDR2: GTSNPN and SVGIG (reference sequence). CDR3 in DNA: TGTGCCTGGAGCCTAGTAGGGGTAGATAATTCACCCCTCCACTTT. Its protein product is CAWSLVGVDNSPLHF.

The chain employs TRBV7-9 and TRBJ1-1; D unclear. The CDR3 covers 14 residues. Trimming stripped 6 bases from V and 3 bases from J, with 14 bases between. In germline, CDR1 is SEHNR, CDR2 FQNEAQ (reference sequence). CDR3 sequence reads: CASREPFPDTEAFF. CDR3 DNA sequence: TGTGCCAGCAGAGAGCCGTTCCCCGACACTGAAGCTTTCTTT. The full variable domain, with the rest looked up from reference TRBV7-9 and TRBJ1-1, is DTGVSQNPRHKITKRGQNVTFRCDPISEHNRLYWYRQTLGQGPEFLTYFQNEAQLEKSRLLSDRFSAERPKGSFSTLEIQRTEQGDSAMYLCASREPFPDTEAFFGQGTRLTVV.

This clone appeared once. The CDR3 is CASSQTGGSYNEQFF. The CDR3 DNA reads as TGTGCCAGCAGCCAAACAGGCGGCTCCTACAATGAGCAGTTCTTC. The chain recombines TRBV6-5 with TRBJ2-1; possible D gene TRBD1, 5 bases. V lost 6 bases and J 0 bases, leaving 12 bases between the germline ends. CDR1 is MNHEY, CDR2 SVGAGI, per germline. The CDR3 runs to 15 residues.

Here the CDR3 DNA reads TGCGCCAGCAGCTTGGTGCCCGGGGGGCGCCAAGAGACCCAGTACTTC. Protein product: CASSLVPGGRQETQYF. The gene calls are TRBV5-1 and TRBJ2-5; perhaps TRBD2 as D (7 bases). V was pared by 0 bases and J by 1 base, with 13 bases between. CDR3 size: 16 residues. Germline V gives CDR1 SGHRS, CDR2 YFSETQ.

This chain joins TRBV5-1 and TRBJ1-6, with TRBD1 matching 8 bases. CDR1 is SGHRS, CDR2 YFSETQ, per germline. V lost 4 bases and J lost 7; bases outside the gene matches: 13. CDR3 length: 17 amino acids. The CDR3 DNA follows: TGCGCCAGCAGCGACGTAACCAGGGGGCGAGGGAATTCACCCCTCCACTTT. This sequence encodes CASSDVTRGRGNSPLHF.

The rearrangement uses TRBV11-2 and TRBJ1-2; 10 positions agree with TRBD1. V was clipped by 1 base and J by 6 bases; unmatched bases: 11. Germline values: CDR1 SGHAT, CDR2 FQNNGV. This CDR3 is built from 17 residues. CDR3 nucleotide sequence: TGTGCCAGCAGCTTAGGAAGGCTGACAGGGGGCGAGGATGGCTACACCTTC. This translates into CASSLGRLTGGEDGYTF.

This clone rates as medium-sized. The chain is built from TRBV18 and TRBJ2-2, with D tentatively TRBD2 (6 bases). Trimming removed 4 bases at V and 7 bases at J, with 7 bases between. CDR1 is KGHSH, CDR2 LQKENI, per germline. The length of the CDR3 is 12 residues. The CDR3 DNA is TGTGCCAGCTCACGGAGGGTCGGGGAGCTGTTTTTT. Translation gives CASSRRVGELFF.

This clone turned up a few times. The chain links TRBV7-2 to TRBJ2-5; possibly TRBD2 for D (6 bases). CDR1 and CDR2 (germline): SGHTA, FQGNSA. The CDR3 spans 15 residues. Deletions cut 1 base from V and 2 bases from J, with 11 bases between. This CDR3 is CASSLGSGRQETQYF. The CDR3 bases are TGTGCCAGCAGCTTAGGGAGCGGGCGACAAGAGACCCAGTACTTC.

This clone was counted only a few times. The J gene is TRBJ2-7, the V gene TRBV5-3, with D maybe TRBD2 (7 bases). TRBV5-3 is assigned to the ORF class and has an uncertain function. V lost 8 bases and J lost 7, with 16 bases in between. There are 12 residues in the CDR3. In nucleotides, the CDR3 is TGTGCCAGCGGGGGGCTCCTCGGGGAGCAGTACGTC. This codes for CASGGLLGEQYV.

In its sample, this clone was seen a few times. The CDR3 reads CASRVFWGQQFF. In DNA, the CDR3 is TGTGCCAGCAGGGTCTTCTGGGGCCAACAGTTCTTC. The chain links TRBV28 to TRBJ2-1; D is possibly TRBD1 (5 bases). The CDR3 extends over 12 amino acids. Germline V gives CDR1 MDHEN, CDR2 SYDVKM. V lost 6 bases and J 13 bases, leaving 16 bases between the germline ends.

In DNA form, the CDR3 reads TGTGCCAGCAGCCGGACGCGGGTCACAGATACGCAGTATTTT. Its translation is CASSRTRVTDTQYF. The J gene is TRBJ2-3, the V gene TRBV7-2, with D possibly being TRBD2 (5 bases). Germline V gene sequence: CDR1 SGHTA, CDR2 FQGNSA. The CDR3 extends over 14 amino acids. The ends were cut back, 5 bases at V and 2 bases at J, with 11 bases in the middle.

V is TRBV6-1 and J is TRBJ2-1, with 9 bases lining up with TRBD1. J lost 5 bases, V lost 4 bases, and 6 bases had no gene match. The V gene's germline CDR1 is MNHNS and CDR2 SASEGT. The CDR3 covers 15 residues. This CDR3 reads CASSGPGQGHNEQFF. The CDR3 DNA reads as TGTGCCAGCAGTGGTCCGGGACAGGGCCACAATGAGCAGTTCTTC.

The rearrangement links TRBV5-1 to TRBJ1-2, with 9 bases aligning to TRBD1. CDR1 and CDR2 (germline): SGHRS, YFSETQ. After removal of 4 bases from V and 5 bases from J, the junction contained 15 bases not matched to a gene. The CDR3 has 17 amino acids. CDR3: CASSANLGDREVYGYTF. CDR3 coding DNA: TGCGCCAGCAGCGCTAACCTGGGGGACAGGGAGGTATATGGCTACACCTTC. Together with reference TRBV5-1 and TRBJ1-2, the CDR3 gives the full variable domain: KAGVTQTPRYLIKTRGQQVTLSCSPISGHRSVSWYQQTPGQGLQFLFEYFSETQRNKGNFPGRFSGRQFSNSRSEMNVSTLELGDSALYLCASSANLGDREVYGYTFGSGTRLTVV.

V usage is TRBV10-1 and J usage is TRBJ1-5; 8 bases align to TRBD1. V lost 6 bases and J lost 0; bases outside the gene matches: 10. The CDR3 has 17 amino acids. The germline CDR1 and CDR2 sequences are WNHNN and SYGVQD (reference sequence). Here the CDR3 reads CASRDTQGQDSNQPQHF. The CDR3 nucleotides read TGCGCCAGCAGGGATACACAGGGACAGGATAGCAATCAGCCCCAGCATTTT.

The chain combines TRBV7-2 with TRBJ1-6; perhaps TRBD1 as D (5 bases). Trimming shortened V by 5 bases and J by 7 bases, and 15 bases separated the two germline ends. The CDR3 contains 15 residues. CDR1 and CDR2 (germline): SGHTA, FQGNSA. The DNA for the CDR3 is TGTGCCAGCAGCCCCCTTGTGACAGCGAATTCACCCCTCCACTTT. Translating gives CASSPLVTANSPLHF.

This clone appeared a few times. The rearrangement uses TRBV7-9 and TRBJ1-1; tentative D call: TRBD1 (5 bases). The V end lost 5 bases, the J end lost 7 bases, and 14 bases lay between the germline ends. The CDR3 is 13 residues long. Looked up from germline, CDR1 is SEHNR and CDR2 is FQNEAQ (reference sequence). CDR3 residues: CASSMDQGSEAFF. CDR3 DNA sequence: TGTGCCAGCAGCATGGACCAGGGTAGTGAAGCTTTCTTT. Filled out from reference TRBV7-9 and TRBJ1-1, the complete variable domain reads DTGVSQNPRHKITKRGQNVTFRCDPISEHNRLYWYRQTLGQGPEFLTYFQNEAQLEKSRLLSDRFSAERPKGSFSTLEIQRTEQGDSAMYLCASSMDQGSEAFFGQGTRLTVV.

The rearrangement links TRBV5-1 to TRBJ2-2; D might be TRBD2 (6 bases). The CDR3 runs to 14 residues. Looked up from germline, CDR1 is SGHRS and CDR2 is YFSETQ. V lost 7 bases to trimming and J lost 4 bases, with 14 bases between them. This CDR3 is CASRPGDPTGELFF. The CDR3 coding sequence is TGCGCCAGCCGCCCGGGGGACCCCACCGGGGAGCTGTTTTTT.

The genes are TRBV11-3 and TRBJ2-7, with a tentative D call TRBD1 (5 bases). The CDR3 is 12 residues long. Between the trimmed V and J ends, which lost 5 bases and 8 bases, there was a span of 13 bases. Germline V gene sequence: CDR1 SGHNT, CDR2 YENEEA. CDR3 residues: CASSTTGSKQYF. The CDR3 DNA is TGTGCCAGCAGCACCACAGGTTCGAAGCAGTACTTC. Using reference TRBV11-3 and TRBJ2-7 for the parts outside the CDR3, the full variable domain is EAGVVQSPRYKIIEKKQPVAFWCNPISGHNTLYWYLQNLGQGPELLIRYENEEAVDDSQLPKDRFSAERLKGVDSTLKIQPAELGDSAVYLCASSTTGSKQYFGPGTRLTVT.

This clone has a handful of counts. The V gene is TRBV5-1, the J gene TRBJ2-2; D is unclear. The CDR3 spans 14 residues. Per germline, CDR1 SGHRS and CDR2 YFSETQ. Trimming removed 5 bases from V and 0 bases from J, with 8 bases in between. CDR3 amino acids: CASRGNPNTGELFF. CDR3 nucleotide sequence: TGCGCCAGCAGGGGCAACCCGAACACCGGGGAGCTGTTTTTT.

The chain is built from TRBV5-6 and TRBJ2-1; no reliable D call. CDR3 length equals 11 residues. The germline V gene encodes CDR1 SGHDT and CDR2 YYEEEE. Trimming took off 4 bases at V and 4 bases at J, with 3 bases between the two ends. The CDR3 DNA reads as TGTGCCAGCAGCGAGTACAATGAGCAGTTCTTC. It encodes CASSEYNEQFF.

CDR3: CAWSTTGQGNSPLHF. The CDR3 DNA follows: TGTGCCTGGAGTACAACGGGACAGGGCAATTCACCCCTCCACTTT. This chain connects TRBV30 to TRBJ1-6; TRBD1 agrees at 9 bases. The CDR3 is 15 amino acids. The germline V gene has CDR1 GTSNPN and CDR2 SVGIG (reference sequence). Trimming cost V 2 bases and J 7 bases; bases outside gene matches: 6.

The genes are TRBV28 and TRBJ1-2, with TRBD1 matching over 7 bases. CDR1 and CDR2 (germline): MDHEN, SYDVKM. J gave up 5 bases and V 6 bases, and 12 bases lay outside the gene matches. The CDR3 loop spans 15 amino acids. CDR3 amino acids: CASSPLDRVNYGYTF. CDR3 nucleotides: TGTGCCAGCAGCCCCCTAGACAGGGTGAATTATGGCTACACCTTC.

The chain uses TRBV28 and TRBJ1-1, with a tentative D call TRBD1 (5 bases). Trimming took 3 bases from V and 4 from J, leaving 12 bases between them. Germline lookup yields CDR1 MDHEN and CDR2 SYDVKM. The CDR3 spans 14 residues. DNA of the CDR3: TGTGCCAGCAGTTTCCCCGACAGAAGCACTGAAGCTTTCTTT. This sequence encodes CASSFPDRSTEAFF.

This clone was counted a few times. The chain couples TRBV7-9 to TRBJ2-7; 9 bases agree with TRBD1. Trimming cost V 4 bases and J 3 bases; bases outside gene matches: 7. The CDR3 runs 15 residues. CDR1 and CDR2 from the germline V gene are SEHNR and FQNEAQ (reference sequence). The CDR3 nucleotides are TGTGCCAGCAGCTCTACCCGGGACAGGGACTACGAGCAGTACTTC. It translates to CASSSTRDRDYEQYF.

The rearrangement links TRBV6-4 to TRBJ1-2; maybe TRBD1 (5 bases). The V end was cut by 8 bases, the J end by 0 bases, with 13 bases between. This CDR3 contains 14 residues. Germline-derived CDR1 and CDR2 are MRHNA and SNTAGT. CDR3 region: CASSPGSPNYGYTF. The CDR3 region has the DNA TGTGCCAGCTCGCCAGGGTCTCCTAACTATGGCTACACCTTC.

The V gene is TRBV7-3, the J gene TRBJ2-2; perhaps TRBD2 as D (5 bases). CDR3 length: 14 residues. Germline CDR1 is SGHTA and CDR2 is FQGTGA. V was pared by 4 bases and J by 7 bases, with 13 bases between. CDR3 residues: CASSSARGFGELFF. CDR3 bases: TGTGCCAGCAGCTCCGCCCGCGGGTTCGGGGAGCTGTTTTTT.